This TCR beta chain was sequenced during a study of blood T cell repertoires in COVID-19. Study summary: Researchers got acute and convalescent COVID-19 samples from the United States, Italy and Spain. Nucleic acid was either cDNA or gDNA, and it came from T cells, B-cell-depleted T cells, or PBMCs.

With 4 bases removed from V and 5 bases from J, the gap between germline ends came to 10 bases. Germline CDR1 MRHNA, CDR2 SNTAGT. The CDR3 spans 13 residues. Seattle patient enrollment occurred during active infection, with longitudinal follow-up thereafter. Original processing notes: Reference gene primer amplification yielded estimated nucleated cell counts. Clones were sequenced by immunoSEQ multiplex PCR, and TCRdb holds only the in-frame ones, with some missing. Clone size and the V and J calls come from that table; the DNA yielded D and trimming. The table includes under 200,000 clones, just under 85% detected once.

The genes are TRBV6-4 and TRBJ2-3; D not resolved. The sample consisted of peripheral blood. This sequence was found in a man in his sixties with COVID-19, enrolled during active disease. The DNA for the CDR3 is TGTGCCAGCAGTGCGACCCGGAGAGATACGCAGTATTTT. The encoded protein is CASSATRRDTQYF.